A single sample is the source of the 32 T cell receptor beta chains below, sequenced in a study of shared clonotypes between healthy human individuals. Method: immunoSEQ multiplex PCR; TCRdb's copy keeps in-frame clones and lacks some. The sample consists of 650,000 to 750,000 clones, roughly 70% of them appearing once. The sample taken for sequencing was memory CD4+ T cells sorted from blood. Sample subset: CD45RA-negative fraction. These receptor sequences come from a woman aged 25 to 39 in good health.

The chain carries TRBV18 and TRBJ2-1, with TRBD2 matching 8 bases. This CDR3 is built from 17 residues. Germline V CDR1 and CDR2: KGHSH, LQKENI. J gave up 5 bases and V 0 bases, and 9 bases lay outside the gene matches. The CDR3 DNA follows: TGTGCCAGCTCACCACCTAGCGGGACTCCCTTCGACAATGAGCAGTTCTTC. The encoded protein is CASSPPSGTPFDNEQFF. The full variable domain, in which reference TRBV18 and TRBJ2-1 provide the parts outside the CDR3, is NAGVMQNPRHLVRRRGQEARLRCSPMKGHSHVYWYRQLPEEGLKFMVYLQKENIIDESGMPKERFSAEFPKEGPSILRIQQVVRGDSAAYFCASSPPSGTPFDNEQFFGPGTRLTVL.

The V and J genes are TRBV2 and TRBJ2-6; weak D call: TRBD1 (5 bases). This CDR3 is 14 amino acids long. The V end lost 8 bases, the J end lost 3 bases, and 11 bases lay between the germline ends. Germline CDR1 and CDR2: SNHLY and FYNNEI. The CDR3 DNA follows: TGTGCCAGCCACCCAGGGCTTGGGGCCAACGTCCTGACTTTC. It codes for CASHPGLGANVLTF.

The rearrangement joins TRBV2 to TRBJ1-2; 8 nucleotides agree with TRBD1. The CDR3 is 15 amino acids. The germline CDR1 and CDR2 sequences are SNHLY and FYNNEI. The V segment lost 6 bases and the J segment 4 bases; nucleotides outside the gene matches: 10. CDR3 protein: CASSGTGGVFYGYTF. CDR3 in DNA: TGTGCCAGCAGCGGGACAGGAGGTGTGTTCTATGGCTACACCTTC.

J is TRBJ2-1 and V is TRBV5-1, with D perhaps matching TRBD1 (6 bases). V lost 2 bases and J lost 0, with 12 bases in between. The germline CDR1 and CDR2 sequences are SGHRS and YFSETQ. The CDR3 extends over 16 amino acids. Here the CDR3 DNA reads TGCGCCAGCAGCTTTACCCAGGGGAGCTCCTACAATGAGCAGTTCTTC. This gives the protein CASSFTQGSSYNEQFF.

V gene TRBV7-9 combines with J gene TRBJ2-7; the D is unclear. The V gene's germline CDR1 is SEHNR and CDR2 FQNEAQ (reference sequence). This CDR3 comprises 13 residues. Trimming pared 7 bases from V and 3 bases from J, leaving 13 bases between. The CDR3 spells CASTSFGVYEQYF. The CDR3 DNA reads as TGTGCCAGCACCTCATTTGGGGTCTACGAGCAGTACTTC.

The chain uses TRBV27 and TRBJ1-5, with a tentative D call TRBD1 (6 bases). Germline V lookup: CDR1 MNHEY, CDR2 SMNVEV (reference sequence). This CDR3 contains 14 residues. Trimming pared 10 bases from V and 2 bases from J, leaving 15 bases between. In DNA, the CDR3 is TGTGCCACTTCTGGGGGGGCTGGCAATCAGCCCCAGCATTTT. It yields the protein CATSGGAGNQPQHF.

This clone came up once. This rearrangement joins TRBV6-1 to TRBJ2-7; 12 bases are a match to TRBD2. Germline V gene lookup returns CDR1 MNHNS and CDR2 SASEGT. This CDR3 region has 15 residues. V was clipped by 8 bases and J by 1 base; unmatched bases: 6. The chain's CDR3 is CASRTGLAGSYEQYF. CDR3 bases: TGTGCCAGCCGTACTGGACTAGCGGGATCCTACGAGCAGTACTTC.

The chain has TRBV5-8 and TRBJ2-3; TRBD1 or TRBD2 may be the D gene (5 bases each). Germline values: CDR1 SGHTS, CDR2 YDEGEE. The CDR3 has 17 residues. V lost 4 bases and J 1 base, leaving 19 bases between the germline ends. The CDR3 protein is CASSAGTDLFGTDTQYF. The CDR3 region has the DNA TGTGCCAGCAGCGCCGGGACGGACCTCTTTGGCACAGATACGCAGTATTTT. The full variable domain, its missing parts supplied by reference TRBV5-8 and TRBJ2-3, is EAGVTQSPTHLIKTRGQQATLRCSPISGHTSVYWYQQALGLGLQFLLWYDEGEERNRGNFPPRFSGRQFPNYSSELNVNALELEDSALYLCASSAGTDLFGTDTQYFGPGTRLTVL.

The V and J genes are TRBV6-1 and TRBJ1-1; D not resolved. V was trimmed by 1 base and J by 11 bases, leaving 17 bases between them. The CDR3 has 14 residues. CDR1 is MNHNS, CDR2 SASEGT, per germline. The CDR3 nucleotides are TGTGCCAGCAGTGAAGATTTAGTCTCTTTGACGGCTTTCTTT. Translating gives CASSEDLVSLTAFF.

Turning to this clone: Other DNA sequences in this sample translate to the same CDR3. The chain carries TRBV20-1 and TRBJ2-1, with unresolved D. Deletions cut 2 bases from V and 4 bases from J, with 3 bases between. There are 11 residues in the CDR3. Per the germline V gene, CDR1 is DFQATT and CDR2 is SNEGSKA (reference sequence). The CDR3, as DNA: TGCAGTGCTAGACCATACAATGAGCAGTTCTTC. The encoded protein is CSARPYNEQFF.

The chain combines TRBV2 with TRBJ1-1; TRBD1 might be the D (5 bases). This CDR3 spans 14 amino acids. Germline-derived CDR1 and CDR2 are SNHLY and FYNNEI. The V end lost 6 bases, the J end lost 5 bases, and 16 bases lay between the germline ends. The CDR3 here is CASSPFGGGTEAFF. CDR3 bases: TGTGCCAGCAGCCCCTTCGGGGGAGGGACTGAAGCTTTCTTT.

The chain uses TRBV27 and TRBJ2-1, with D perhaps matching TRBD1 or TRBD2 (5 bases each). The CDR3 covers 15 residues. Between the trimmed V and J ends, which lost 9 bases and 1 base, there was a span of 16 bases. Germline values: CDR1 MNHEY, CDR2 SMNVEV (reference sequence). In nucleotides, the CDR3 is TGTGCCAGTAGCGAATGGTCAGGGTCCTACAATGAGCAGTTCTTC. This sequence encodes CASSEWSGSYNEQFF.

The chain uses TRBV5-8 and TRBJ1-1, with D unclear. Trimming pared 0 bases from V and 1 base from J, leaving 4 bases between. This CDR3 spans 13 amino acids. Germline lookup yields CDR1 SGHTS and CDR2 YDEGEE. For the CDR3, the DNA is TGTGCCAGCAGCTTGGGTGGGAACACTGAAGCTTTCTTT. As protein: CASSLGGNTEAFF. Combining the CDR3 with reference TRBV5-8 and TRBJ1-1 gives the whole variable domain EAGVTQSPTHLIKTRGQQATLRCSPISGHTSVYWYQQALGLGLQFLLWYDEGEERNRGNFPPRFSGRQFPNYSSELNVNALELEDSALYLCASSLGGNTEAFFGQGTRLTVV.

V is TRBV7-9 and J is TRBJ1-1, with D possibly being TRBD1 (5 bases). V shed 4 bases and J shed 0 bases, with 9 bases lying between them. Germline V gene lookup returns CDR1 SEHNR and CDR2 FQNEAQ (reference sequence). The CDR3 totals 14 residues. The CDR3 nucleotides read TGTGCCAGCAGCTCCCTACAGGTGAACACTGAAGCTTTCTTT. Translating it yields CASSSLQVNTEAFF.

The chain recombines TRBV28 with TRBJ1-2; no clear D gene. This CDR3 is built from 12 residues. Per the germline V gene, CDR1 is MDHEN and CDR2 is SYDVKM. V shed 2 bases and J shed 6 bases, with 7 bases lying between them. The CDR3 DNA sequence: TGTGCCAGCAGTTTAACGAGAGATGGCTACACCTTC. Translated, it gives CASSLTRDGYTF.

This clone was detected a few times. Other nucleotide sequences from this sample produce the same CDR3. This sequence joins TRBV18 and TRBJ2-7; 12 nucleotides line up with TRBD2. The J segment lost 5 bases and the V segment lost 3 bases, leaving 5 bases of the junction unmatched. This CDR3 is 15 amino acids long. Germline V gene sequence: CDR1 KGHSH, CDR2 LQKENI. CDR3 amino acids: CASSPPTSGSHEQYF. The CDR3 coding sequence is TGTGCCAGCTCACCCCCGACTAGCGGGAGCCACGAGCAGTACTTC. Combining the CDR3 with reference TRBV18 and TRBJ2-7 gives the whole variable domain NAGVMQNPRHLVRRRGQEARLRCSPMKGHSHVYWYRQLPEEGLKFMVYLQKENIIDESGMPKERFSAEFPKEGPSILRIQQVVRGDSAAYFCASSPPTSGSHEQYFGPGTRLTVT.

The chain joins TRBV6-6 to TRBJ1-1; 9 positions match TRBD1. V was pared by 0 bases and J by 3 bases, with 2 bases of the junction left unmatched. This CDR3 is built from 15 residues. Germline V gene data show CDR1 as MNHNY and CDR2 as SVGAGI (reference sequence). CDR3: CASSYSTGGHTEAFF. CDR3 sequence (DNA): TGTGCCAGCAGTTACTCTACAGGGGGCCACACTGAAGCTTTCTTT.

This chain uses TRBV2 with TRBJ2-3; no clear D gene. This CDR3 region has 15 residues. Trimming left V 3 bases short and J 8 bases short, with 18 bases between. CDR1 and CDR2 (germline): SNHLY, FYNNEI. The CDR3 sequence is CASSDVAQPTATQYF. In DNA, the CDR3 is TGTGCCAGCAGTGATGTCGCGCAGCCGACCGCTACGCAGTATTTT. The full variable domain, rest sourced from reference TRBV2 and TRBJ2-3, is EPEVTQTPSHQVTQMGQEVILRCVPISNHLYFYWYRQILGQKVEFLVSFYNNEISEKSEIFDDQFSVERPDGSNFTLKIRSTKLEDSAMYFCASSDVAQPTATQYFGPGTRLTVL.

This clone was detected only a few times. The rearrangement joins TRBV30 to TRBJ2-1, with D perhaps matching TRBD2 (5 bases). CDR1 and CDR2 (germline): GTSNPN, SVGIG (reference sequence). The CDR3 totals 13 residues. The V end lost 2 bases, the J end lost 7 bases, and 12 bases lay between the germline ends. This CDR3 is CAWSSGAPNEQFF. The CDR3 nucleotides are TGTGCCTGGAGTAGCGGAGCCCCGAATGAGCAGTTCTTC. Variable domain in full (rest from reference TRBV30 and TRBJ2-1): SQTIHQWPATLVQPVGSPLSLECTVEGTSNPNLYWYRQAAGRGLQLLFYSVGIGQISSEVPQNLSASRPQDRQFILSSKKLLLSDSGFYLCAWSSGAPNEQFFGPGTRLTVL.

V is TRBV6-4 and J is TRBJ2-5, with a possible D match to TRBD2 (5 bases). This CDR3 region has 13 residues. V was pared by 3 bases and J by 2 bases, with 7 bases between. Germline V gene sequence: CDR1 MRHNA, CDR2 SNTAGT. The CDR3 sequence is CASSEEGQETQYF. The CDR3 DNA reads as TGTGCCAGCAGTGAAGAGGGACAAGAGACCCAGTACTTC.

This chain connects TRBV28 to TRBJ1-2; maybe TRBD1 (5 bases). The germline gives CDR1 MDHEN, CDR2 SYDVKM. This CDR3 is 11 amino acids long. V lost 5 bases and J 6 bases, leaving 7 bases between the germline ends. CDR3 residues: CASSGTDGYTF. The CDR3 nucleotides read TGTGCCAGCAGTGGGACGGATGGCTACACCTTC.

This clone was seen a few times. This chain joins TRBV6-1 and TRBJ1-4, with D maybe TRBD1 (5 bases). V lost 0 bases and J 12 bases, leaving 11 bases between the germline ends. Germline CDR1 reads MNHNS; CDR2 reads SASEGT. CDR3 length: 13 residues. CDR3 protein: CASSEARDGELFF. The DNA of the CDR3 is TGTGCCAGCAGTGAAGCTAGGGACGGGGAACTGTTTTTT.

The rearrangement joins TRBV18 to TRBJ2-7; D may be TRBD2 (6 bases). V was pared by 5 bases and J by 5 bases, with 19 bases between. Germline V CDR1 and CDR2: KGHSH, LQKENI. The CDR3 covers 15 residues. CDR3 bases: TGTGCCAGCTCATGGAGGGGCGGTGGGGGTCACGAGCAGTACTTC. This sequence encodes CASSWRGGGGHEQYF.

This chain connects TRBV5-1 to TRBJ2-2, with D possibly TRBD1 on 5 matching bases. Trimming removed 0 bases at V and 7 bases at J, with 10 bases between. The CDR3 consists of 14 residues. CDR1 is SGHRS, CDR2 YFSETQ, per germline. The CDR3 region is CASSLDQGYGELFF. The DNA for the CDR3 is TGCGCCAGCAGCTTGGACCAGGGTTACGGGGAGCTGTTTTTT.

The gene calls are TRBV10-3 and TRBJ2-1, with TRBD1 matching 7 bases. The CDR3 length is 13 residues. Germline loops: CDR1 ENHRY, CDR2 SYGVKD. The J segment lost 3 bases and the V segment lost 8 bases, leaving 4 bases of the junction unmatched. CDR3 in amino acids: CAIQRDSYNEQFF. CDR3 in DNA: TGTGCCATCCAGAGGGACAGCTACAATGAGCAGTTCTTC.

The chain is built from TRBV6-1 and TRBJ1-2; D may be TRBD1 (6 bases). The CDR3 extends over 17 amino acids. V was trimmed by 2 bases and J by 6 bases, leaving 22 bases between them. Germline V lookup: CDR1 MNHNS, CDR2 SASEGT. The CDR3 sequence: CASSERIAGTPGHGYTF. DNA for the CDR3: TGTGCCAGCAGTGAAAGGATCGCAGGGACACCGGGGCATGGCTACACCTTC.

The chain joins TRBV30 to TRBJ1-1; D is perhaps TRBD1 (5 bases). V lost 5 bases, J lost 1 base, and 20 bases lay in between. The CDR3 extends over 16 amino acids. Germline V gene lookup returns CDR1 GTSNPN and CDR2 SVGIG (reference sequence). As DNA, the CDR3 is TGTGCCTGGTCCCCGGACACTGCCACTTCGAACACTGAAGCTTTCTTT. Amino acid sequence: CAWSPDTATSNTEAFF.

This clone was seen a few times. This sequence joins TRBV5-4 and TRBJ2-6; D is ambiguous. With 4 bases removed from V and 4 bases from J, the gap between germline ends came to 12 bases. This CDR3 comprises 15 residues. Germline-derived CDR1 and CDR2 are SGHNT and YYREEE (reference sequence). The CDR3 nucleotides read TGTGCCAGCAGCCAAGGAACGTCCGGGGCCAACGTCCTGACTTTC. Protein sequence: CASSQGTSGANVLTF.

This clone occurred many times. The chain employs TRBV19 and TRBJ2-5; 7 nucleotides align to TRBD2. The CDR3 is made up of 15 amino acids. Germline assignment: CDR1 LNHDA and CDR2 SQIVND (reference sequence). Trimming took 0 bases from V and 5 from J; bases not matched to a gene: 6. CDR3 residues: CASSIDLAGVETQYF. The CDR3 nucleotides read TGTGCCAGTAGTATAGACCTCGCGGGGGTGGAGACCCAGTACTTC.

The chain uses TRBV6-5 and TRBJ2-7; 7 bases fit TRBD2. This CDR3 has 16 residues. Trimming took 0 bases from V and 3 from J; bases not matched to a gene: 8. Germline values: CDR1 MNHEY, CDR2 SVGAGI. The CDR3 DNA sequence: TGTGCCAGCAGTTACTCCTTTGGGTCTAGCGGCTACGAGCAGTACTTC. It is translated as CASSYSFGSSGYEQYF.

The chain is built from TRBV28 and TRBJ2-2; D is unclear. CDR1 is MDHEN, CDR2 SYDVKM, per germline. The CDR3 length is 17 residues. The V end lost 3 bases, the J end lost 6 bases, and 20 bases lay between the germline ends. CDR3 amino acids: CASSLVLARSRSGELFF. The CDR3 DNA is TGTGCCAGCAGTTTGGTTTTGGCCAGGTCTCGGTCCGGGGAGCTGTTTTTT.

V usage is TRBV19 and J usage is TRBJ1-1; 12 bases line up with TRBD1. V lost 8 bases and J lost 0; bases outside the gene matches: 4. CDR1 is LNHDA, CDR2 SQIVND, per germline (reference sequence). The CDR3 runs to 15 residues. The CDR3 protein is CASGDRGRMNTEAFF. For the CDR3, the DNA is TGTGCCAGTGGGGACAGGGGGCGTATGAACACTGAAGCTTTCTTT.